The 4 T cell receptor beta chains presented below share a single source sample, sequenced in a study of blood T cell repertoires in COVID-19. Sequencing used immunoSEQ multiplex PCR; TCRdb keeps in-frame clones, though not all of them. The table lists about 300,000 clones, about 89% of them singletons. Input material: peripheral blood. Every receptor here comes from a woman in her thirties or forties who had recovered from COVID-19.

The chain recombines TRBV11-2 with TRBJ2-2; the D gene is possibly TRBD2 (5 bases). This CDR3 contains 16 residues. The ends were cut back, 4 bases at V and 8 bases at J, with 20 bases in the middle. Germline loops: CDR1 SGHAT, CDR2 FQNNGV. CDR3 region: CASSSPGEGIRGELFF. CDR3 in DNA: TGTGCCAGCAGCTCCCCCGGGGAAGGAATAAGGGGGGAGCTGTTTTTT. The whole variable domain, filled in from reference TRBV11-2 and TRBJ2-2, reads EAGVAQSPRYKIIEKRQSVAFWCNPISGHATLYWYQQILGQGPKLLIQFQNNGVVDDSQLPKDRFSAERLKGVDSTLKIQPAKLEDSAVYLCASSSPGEGIRGELFFGEGSRLTVL.

The CDR3 here is CASSLFPSSYNEQFF. As DNA, the CDR3 is TGTGCCAGCAGTTTATTTCCGAGCTCCTACAATGAGCAGTTCTTC. V usage is TRBV27 and J usage is TRBJ2-1; D gene unclear. Germline CDR1 and CDR2: MNHEY and SMNVEV (reference sequence). V lost 1 base and J 0 bases, leaving 7 bases between the germline ends. This CDR3 spans 15 amino acids.

The rearrangement uses TRBV5-4 and TRBJ1-1; 9 bases line up with TRBD1. Germline lookup yields CDR1 SGHNT and CDR2 YYREEE (reference sequence). After removal of 2 bases from V and 5 bases from J, the junction contained 4 bases not matched to a gene. The CDR3 contains 14 residues. DNA of the CDR3: TGTGCCAGCAGCTTACAGGGGGCATTGACTGAAGCTTTCTTT. Translated: CASSLQGALTEAFF.

The rearrangement joins TRBV10-3 to TRBJ2-7; TRBD1 is a possible D gene (5 bases). Germline-derived CDR1 and CDR2 are ENHRY and SYGVKD. The CDR3 is made up of 12 amino acids. V shed 7 bases and J shed 3 bases, with 10 bases lying between them. CDR3 region: CAITDDSYEQYF. In nucleotides, the CDR3 is TGTGCCATCACCGACGACAGCTACGAGCAGTACTTC.